Listed here is a single T cell receptor (beta chain). The clone's antigen remains unknown. The record has no base qualities; no much larger clone is one base away. CD8 naive samples were obtained by positive selection for CCR7 among CD45RO-negative cells, yielding a CD45RA+CCR7+ population from which TemRA cells were excluded. The donors were healthy, HIV-negative adults who had no recently reported acute infections or vaccinations. Only Caucasian adults living in Nashville, Tennessee, USA were represented among the donors. Blood was collected by leukapheresis, and PBMCs were isolated by Ficoll-Histopaque density gradient centrifugation and then cryopreserved in liquid nitrogen vapor phase. Purity and quantity of every magnetically sorted T cell population were checked by analytical flow cytometry. Genomic DNA was isolated from each sorted fraction and quantified by UV absorbance on a Nanodrop 2000c.

From its cysteine to its phenylalanine, the CDR3 spans 14 amino acids. Here the CDR3 DNA is all that survives: 42 bases in frame from base 1. For this chain, trimming is 3 bases at the V end and 4 bases at the J end, and the number of junction bases without a gene match is 5. From the germline V gene, CDR1 is SGDLS and CDR2 is YYNGEE. Using the deep immunoSEQ assay, TCR CDR3 regions were amplified from genomic DNA by multiplex PCR. Genomic DNA extracted from each cell subset was distributed evenly over all wells of several immunoSEQ 96-well plates, and each plate served as one replicate. For sorted subsets, roughly 0.2 ug genomic DNA, equal to some 30,000 T cell genomes, was loaded into each replicate PCR. The purified libraries were quantified using a Qubit 3.0 fluorometer, sized with a Bioanalyzer 2100, and then quantified again using the KAPA Library Quantification kit. A separate single-read 150-cycle Illumina NextSeq 550 flow cell was used to sequence each immunoSEQ 96-well plate. Per the authors' processing: Because only junctional sequences without quality scores were contained in the immunoSEQ output, filtering matching that applied to full-length reads could not be performed. Sequences were annotated with PyIR, a Python wrapper for IgBLAST v1.9, using IMGT germline references to assign V/J genes and CDR3. Reads with weak V/J assignments (E-value above 1e-6), missing CDR3, stop codons, out-of-frame junctions, or ambiguous translated residues were removed. V3J clonotypes were defined by identical inferred V gene, J gene, and CDR3 amino acid sequence. To compute the percentage overlap between repertoires, the number of shared unique clonotypes was divided by the size of the smaller repertoire. Repertoire richness was assessed with RTK rarefaction, the Chao1 estimator, and Recon v2.1 estimates of unobserved clonotypes. Generation probabilities for all TCRbeta clonotypes obtained by the gDNA method from four donors were computed using OLGA. In TCRdb, the immuneACCESS table is reduced to in-frame sequences with V and J assigned. These tables do not hold every clone; where another copy was compared, an unresolved V gene accounts for under half, and the others remain unexplained. Clone size and the V and J calls come from that table; the DNA yielded D and trimming. This sample holds over 2 million clones; roughly 94% were observed only once. The top ten hold 0.9% to 1.3% of the sample.

The data are from a study of shared clonotypes between healthy human individuals (dated by TCRdb to the early 2020s). At the level of the whole study: Two women and a few men aged 18 to 49 years were included in the cohort. Per donor, three plates each were used for CD4 naive and CD4 memory, two for CD8 naive, and one for CD8 memory. Blood TCR repertoires of a handful of healthy adults were deeply sequenced to estimate repertoire size and the extent of clonotype sharing between individuals. Different laboratories and diverse techniques were used to prepare libraries and sequence TCR repertoires, to increase sequencing depth and limit assay-specific biases. Each donor's leukapheresis produced roughly between roughly 0.85 and 9.5 billion PBMCs.

Points the paper makes about the study in general: Based on pairwise subsampling, the degree of clonotype sharing among donors was expected to be affected by sequencing depth. Across a handful of donors, about 5.2% of naive CD4, roughly 3.5% of naive CD8, under 2.5% of memory CD4, and roughly 0.41% of memory CD8 clonotypes were shared. Rarefaction of sorted-subset datasets indicated incomplete sequencing despite the large sequencing depth. Naive subsets generally had larger estimated clonotype richness than memory subsets. Sampling was limited to blood, and TCR repertoires in tissue likely differ from TCR repertoires in blood. Higher generation probabilities were observed for clonotypes shared by all four sorted-subset donors than for non-shared clonotypes. Because the study included only a small number of donors, the genetic and exposure-history diversity represented was limited.

The sample consisted of naive CD8+ T cells sorted from blood. The cell subset or site tag for this specimen amounts to: CD45RA+CCR7+. The rearranged segments are TRBV9 and TRBJ2-7; TRBD2 agrees with 9 junctional bases. This TCR came from a man younger than 30 in good health. The CDR3 has the sequence CASSEGLAEYEQYF. The DNA sequence is given as TGTGCCAGCAGCGAGGGACTAGCAGAATACGAGCAGTACTTC.